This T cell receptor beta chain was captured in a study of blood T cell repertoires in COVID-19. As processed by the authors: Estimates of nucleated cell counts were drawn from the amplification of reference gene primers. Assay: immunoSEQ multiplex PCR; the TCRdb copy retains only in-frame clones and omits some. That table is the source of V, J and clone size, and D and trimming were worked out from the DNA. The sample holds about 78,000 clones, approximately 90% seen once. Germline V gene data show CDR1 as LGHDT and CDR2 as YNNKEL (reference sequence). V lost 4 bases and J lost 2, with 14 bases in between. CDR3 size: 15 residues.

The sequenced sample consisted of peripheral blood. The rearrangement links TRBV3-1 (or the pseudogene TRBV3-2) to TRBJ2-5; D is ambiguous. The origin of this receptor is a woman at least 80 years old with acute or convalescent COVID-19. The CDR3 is CASSPMWAKQETQYF. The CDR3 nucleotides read TGTGCCAGCAGCCCGATGTGGGCAAAACAAGAGACCCAGTACTTC.